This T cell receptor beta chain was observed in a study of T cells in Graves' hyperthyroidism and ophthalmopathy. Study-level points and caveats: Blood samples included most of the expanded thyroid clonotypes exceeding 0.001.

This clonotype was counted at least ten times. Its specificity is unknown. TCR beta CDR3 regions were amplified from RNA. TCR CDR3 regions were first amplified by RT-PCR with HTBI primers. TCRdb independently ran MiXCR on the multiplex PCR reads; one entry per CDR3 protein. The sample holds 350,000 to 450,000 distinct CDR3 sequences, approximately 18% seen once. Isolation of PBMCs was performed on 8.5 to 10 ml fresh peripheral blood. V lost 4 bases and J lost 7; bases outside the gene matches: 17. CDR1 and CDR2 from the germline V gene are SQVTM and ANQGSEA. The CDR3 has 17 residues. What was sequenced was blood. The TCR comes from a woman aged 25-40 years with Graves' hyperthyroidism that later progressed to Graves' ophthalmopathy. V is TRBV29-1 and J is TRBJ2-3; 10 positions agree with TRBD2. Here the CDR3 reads CSVGMVPSGSHGYTQYF. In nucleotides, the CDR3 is TGCAGCGTTGGAATGGTCCCTAGCGGGAGCCACGGTTATACGCAGTATTTT.